This T cell receptor (beta chain) was found in a study of beta chain features in type 1 diabetes. Reverse transcribing all isolated RNA meant expressed TCRB transcripts were sequenced. TCRdb's table, derived via immunoSEQ multiplex PCR, lists solely in-frame clones and lacks some. The sample consists of about 200,000 clones, about 11% of them appearing once. Overall study findings and caveats: It was among patients, rather than healthy donors, that naive, central memory and Treg TCRB repertoires appeared more similar. Cells expressing TCR highly could be over-represented by cDNA sequencing.

This clone turned up a few times. Its cognate antigen is unknown. CDR1 and CDR2 (germline): LNHNV, YYDKDF (reference sequence). V gave up 0 bases and J gave up 5 bases, with 20 bases separating them. CDR3 size: 17 residues. Every donor had blood drawn once into heparin, approximately 110 mL on average. The clonotype comes from a man younger than 35 in good health. The chain uses TRBV15 and TRBJ2-7; perhaps TRBD2 as D (5 bases). Sequenced input: central memory CD4+ T cells from blood. For the CDR3, the DNA is TGTGCCACCAGCAGAGAAGATCGGCGAGCGGTTCGTGACGAGCAGTACTTC. This codes for CATSREDRRAVRDEQYF.